These 9 T cell receptor beta chains were sequenced from one sample in a study of T-cell memory formation after mild COVID-19. TCRdb recomputed calls from the 5' RACE reads with MiXCR, one row per CDR3 protein. The sample yields a few hundred thousand distinct CDR3 sequences, around 21% seen once. Source material: PBMCs or a T cell subset sorted from them (not recorded which). The receptors stem from an adult woman who had mild COVID-19 (a few samples of this study predate the infection). Cell type and time point are not known.

The V gene is TRBV29-1, the J gene TRBJ1-1; D might be TRBD1 (5 bases). The CDR3 consists of 11 residues. Trimming took 0 bases from V and 10 from J, leaving 9 bases between them. The V gene's germline CDR1 is SQVTM and CDR2 ANQGSEA. The CDR3 bases are TGCAGCGTTGAAGAGGGAGGGGTAGCTTTCTTT. It encodes CSVEEGGVAFF.

This chain joins TRBV4-1 and TRBJ2-1, with D uncertain. The CDR3 consists of 13 residues. With 1 base removed from V and 6 bases from J, the gap between germline ends came to 7 bases. Germline CDR1 and CDR2: MGHRA and YSYEKL. For the CDR3, the DNA is TGCGCCAGCAGCCAAGTAACGTCCAATGAGCAGTTCTTC. Translation: CASSQVTSNEQFF.

This clonotype has just a few counts. The V and J genes are TRBV2 and TRBJ2-5; TRBD1 agrees at 9 bases. The CDR3 runs to 15 residues. V lost 8 bases, J lost 3 bases, and 10 bases stayed unmatched. Germline CDR1 reads SNHLY; CDR2 reads FYNNEI. The CDR3 DNA reads as TGTGCCAGCCAGGGACAGGGTCTCAGTAAAGAGACCCAGTACTTC. Translation gives CASQGQGLSKETQYF.

The chain carries TRBV11-2 and TRBJ2-1; D is unclear. The V gene lost 6 bases and the J gene lost 6 bases, with 15 bases spanning the gap. The CDR3 covers 14 residues. Looked up from germline, CDR1 is SGHAT and CDR2 is FQNNGV. This CDR3 is CASSPWGLGNEQFF. The CDR3 nucleotides are TGTGCCAGCAGTCCCTGGGGTTTGGGCAATGAGCAGTTCTTC.

The chain combines TRBV9 with TRBJ2-7; 10 bases are a match to TRBD2. V was clipped by 4 bases and J by 2 bases; unmatched bases: 6. Germline loops: CDR1 SGDLS, CDR2 YYNGEE. The CDR3 length is 15 residues. CDR3 sequence: CASSRTSGDTYEQYF. The CDR3, as DNA: TGTGCCAGCAGCCGTACTAGCGGGGATACCTACGAGCAGTACTTC.

The DNA of the CDR3 is TGCGCCAGCAGCTTGCGACAGGGGGTTCGGAATGAGCAGTTCTTC. The encoded protein is CASSLRQGVRNEQFF. The V and J genes are TRBV5-1 and TRBJ2-1; 9 nucleotides match TRBD1. Germline loops: CDR1 SGHRS, CDR2 YFSETQ. V dropped 1 base and J dropped 7; count of bases not matched to a gene: 6. This CDR3 has 15 amino acids.

This clonotype was seen more than once but under ten times. This sequence joins TRBV6-5 and TRBJ1-4; tentatively, D is TRBD1 (6 bases). CDR1 is MNHEY, CDR2 SVGAGI, per germline. V shed 6 bases and J shed 5 bases, with 16 bases lying between them. CDR3 length: 15 amino acids. In nucleotides, the CDR3 is TGTGCCAGCAGAACGAACAGGGAGATAAATGAAAAACTGTTTTTT. This translates into CASRTNREINEKLFF.

This clonotype was recorded many times. J is TRBJ2-3 and V is TRBV12-3 or TRBV12-4; D is uncertain. The CDR3 loop spans 18 amino acids. Trimming cost V 4 bases and J 3 bases, with 23 bases left between them. CDR3 protein: CASSSRFSPEGRTDTQYF. As DNA, the CDR3 is TGTGCCAGCAGTTCTCGATTTTCCCCGGAAGGTCGTACAGATACGCAGTATTTT.

V is TRBV4-3 and J is TRBJ1-1, with 11 bases aligning to TRBD1. The CDR3 spans 18 residues. Germline V gives CDR1 LGHNA, CDR2 YSLEER. Trimming removed 0 bases from V and 1 base from J; junction bases left unmatched: 7. The DNA for the CDR3 is TGCGCCAGCAGCCAAGAAAGGGACAGGGGGTTAAGGAACACTGAAGCTTTCTTT. As protein: CASSQERDRGLRNTEAFF.